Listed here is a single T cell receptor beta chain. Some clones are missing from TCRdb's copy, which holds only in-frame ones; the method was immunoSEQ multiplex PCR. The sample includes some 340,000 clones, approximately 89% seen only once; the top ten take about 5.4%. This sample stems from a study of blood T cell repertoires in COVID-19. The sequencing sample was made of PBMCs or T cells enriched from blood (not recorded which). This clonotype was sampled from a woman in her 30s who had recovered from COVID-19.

The CDR3 nucleotides are TGTGCCAGCAGCCGGGTTGGGAACACTGAAGCTTTCTTT. It specifies CASSRVGNTEAFF. The V call is TRBV7-6, the J call TRBJ1-1; D unresolved. V lost 5 bases, J lost 1 base, and 8 bases lay in between. CDR3 length: 13 residues. CDR1 is SGHVS and CDR2 is FNYEAQ in the germline V gene.